One T cell receptor beta chain is described in this entry. What it binds is unknown. These data belong to a study of vaccination effects on CD4 cells after COVID-19. The overall study: Two convalescent pre-vaccine samples were taken 142 and 148 days post-diagnosis. Study-wide points: Spike-reactive clones detected post-vaccine in convalescents consisted mainly of new vaccine-induced clones.

The V gene's germline CDR1 is LGHDT and CDR2 YNNKEL (reference sequence). The CDR3 is made up of 13 amino acids. Trimming took 0 bases from V and 4 from J, leaving 6 bases between them. ViraFEST used viral peptide pools to expand antigen-specific CD4+ T cells before sequencing. Subsequent to a culture period of more than 8 days, CD4+ T cells were isolated. By PCR, the person was confirmed to have had SARS-CoV-2 infection between March and December 2020. Culturing of 2 million to 2.5 million PBMC per well took place with around 9.4 IU/ml IL-2 and about 9.3 ug/ml peptides. Researchers swapped half the medium for IL-2 medium on both days 3 and 7. The data were produced by immunoSEQ multiplex PCR, yet TCRdb's version contains in-frame clones alone and is incomplete. The table has about 27,000 clones, 60% to 80% seen once.

This TCR derives from a human donor who had a prior SARS-CoV-2 infection. This specimen consisted of CD4+ T cells from PBMCs cultured with HCoV-NL63 spike peptides, obtained before COVID-19 vaccination. J is TRBJ1-2 and V is TRBV3-1 (or the pseudogene TRBV3-2), with no clear D. In DNA form, the CDR3 reads TGTGCCAGCAGCCAAGATCGAGGCTATGGCTACACCTTC. Amino acids: CASSQDRGYGYTF.